The 15 T cell receptor beta chains in this list originate from one sample, sequenced in a study of cytomegalovirus exposure and HLA in healthy donors. This PCR relied on a set of 60 Vbeta primers and 13 Jbeta primers. Clones were sequenced by immunoSEQ multiplex PCR, and TCRdb holds only the in-frame ones, with some missing. The table includes over 90,000 clones, 73% detected once. Sequencing was done on a sample of PBMCs. Source of these receptors: a man aged 40-55 years in good health and CMV-seronegative.

This clone has only a few counts. The V and J genes are TRBV5-4 and TRBJ2-1; 8 positions match TRBD2. In germline, CDR1 is SGHNT, CDR2 YYREEE (reference sequence). The CDR3 runs 15 residues. The junction had 4 bases not matched to a gene; V was cut back by 5 bases and J by 0 bases. The CDR3 DNA reads as TGTGCCAGCAGTGGCGGGGGGAGCTCCTACAATGAGCAGTTCTTC. Translating gives CASSGGGSSYNEQFF. Supplemented by reference TRBV5-4 and TRBJ2-1, the full variable domain reads ETGVTQSPTHLIKTRGQQVTLRCSSQSGHNTVSWYQQALGQGPQFIFQYYREEENGRGNFPPRFSGLQFPNYSSELNVNALELDDSALYLCASSGGGSSYNEQFFGPGTRLTVL.

The chain uses TRBV5-1 and TRBJ2-3; 8 nucleotides agree with TRBD2. The germline V gene encodes CDR1 SGHRS and CDR2 YFSETQ. The CDR3 is made up of 14 amino acids. Germline trimming cut 4 bases from V and 2 bases from J; bases unmatched to any gene: 3. CDR3 sequence: CASSIAGTTDTQYF. The CDR3 region has the DNA TGCGCCAGCAGCATAGCGGGGACCACAGATACGCAGTATTTT.

The rearrangement links TRBV30 to TRBJ2-7, with TRBD2 identical over 10 bases. V was pared by 8 bases and J by 2 bases, with 6 bases of the junction left unmatched. This CDR3 is 13 amino acids long. Germline V gene lookup returns CDR1 GTSNPN and CDR2 SVGIG (reference sequence). CDR3 DNA: TGTGCCGGTTGGACTAGCGGAACCTACGAGCAGTACTTC. The encoded protein is CAGWTSGTYEQYF.

V usage is TRBV6-6 and J usage is TRBJ1-5; D gene ambiguous. The germline V and J ends were trimmed by 8 bases and 5 bases, with 13 bases remaining between them. This CDR3 is 13 amino acids long. The germline gives CDR1 MNHNY, CDR2 SVGAGI (reference sequence). CDR3 in DNA: TGTGCCAGCGTACGGGAGAGGGATCAGCCCCAGCATTTT. This gives the protein CASVRERDQPQHF.

The table lists this clone with a count of one. J is TRBJ2-2 and V is TRBV7-8; 9 nucleotides line up with TRBD2. The ends lost 5 bases at V and 1 base at J; junction bases unmatched: 5. This CDR3 has 16 amino acids. The germline V gene encodes CDR1 SGHVS and CDR2 FQNEAQ. CDR3 nucleotide sequence: TGTGCCAGCAGCGCCCTAGCGGGGAGGAACACCGGGGAGCTGTTTTTT. Encoded protein: CASSALAGRNTGELFF.

The chain couples TRBV7-3 to TRBJ1-4; possible D gene TRBD1, 6 bases. Germline V lookup: CDR1 SGHTA, CDR2 FQGTGA. V was clipped by 5 bases and J by 0 bases, with 7 bases between them. The CDR3 sequence is 14 residues long. The CDR3 here is CASSRTATNEKLFF. The CDR3 DNA is TGTGCCAGCAGCCGGACAGCAACTAATGAAAAACTGTTTTTT.

The rearrangement joins TRBV7-8 to TRBJ2-1; perhaps TRBD1 as D (6 bases). This CDR3 contains 14 residues. The germline V gene encodes CDR1 SGHVS and CDR2 FQNEAQ. Trimming shortened V by 4 bases and J by 2 bases, and 9 bases separated the two germline ends. As DNA, the CDR3 is TGTGCCAGCAGCTCGGACAGCCCCTACAATGAGCAGTTCTTC. It translates to CASSSDSPYNEQFF.

The chain links TRBV5-4 to TRBJ2-7; 10 bases are shared with TRBD2. This CDR3 is built from 16 residues. Looked up from germline, CDR1 is SGHNT and CDR2 is YYREEE (reference sequence). V gave up 3 bases and J gave up 6 bases; unmatched junction bases: 12. This chain's CDR3 is CASSWGLAGALGEQYF. CDR3 nucleotide sequence: TGTGCCAGCAGCTGGGGGCTAGCGGGGGCACTCGGCGAGCAGTACTTC.

For the CDR3, the DNA is TGTGCCAGCAGTTTAGCGGGGGGCCTGTTCTCCTACGAGCAGTACTTC. Translated: CASSLAGGLFSYEQYF. The rearrangement joins TRBV6-5 to TRBJ2-7; 10 positions agree with TRBD2. Losses at the gene ends were 4 bases for V and 0 bases for J; bases not matched to a gene: 6. The CDR3 has 16 residues. Germline V gives CDR1 MNHEY, CDR2 SVGAGI.

The rearrangement links TRBV9 to TRBJ2-1; 10 positions match TRBD2. V lost 2 bases, J lost 5 bases, and 4 bases stayed unmatched. The CDR3 consists of 15 residues. Germline-derived CDR1 and CDR2 are SGDLS and YYNGEE. CDR3 in amino acids: CASSVGLAENNEQFF. The CDR3 coding sequence is TGTGCCAGCAGCGTCGGACTAGCGGAGAACAATGAGCAGTTCTTC.

The rearrangement uses TRBV9 and TRBJ1-6, with 8 bases fitting TRBD1. After removal of 3 bases from V and 8 bases from J, the junction contained 4 bases not matched to a gene. Germline loops: CDR1 SGDLS, CDR2 YYNGEE. The CDR3 consists of 14 residues. The CDR3 loop reads CASSAGGIDSPLHF. In nucleotides, the CDR3 is TGTGCCAGCAGCGCAGGGGGCATCGATTCACCCCTCCACTTT.

The chain uses TRBV27 and TRBJ1-1, with D unclear. The CDR3 runs to 15 residues. The V gene's germline CDR1 is MNHEY and CDR2 SMNVEV (reference sequence). Between the trimmed V and J ends, which lost 5 bases and 0 bases, there was a span of 13 bases. CDR3 DNA sequence: TGTGCCAGCAGTCCGCGGACTGGATTGAACACTGAAGCTTTCTTT. It yields the protein CASSPRTGLNTEAFF.

The chain uses TRBV11-2 and TRBJ1-3; D is unclear. Trimming cost V 5 bases and J 4 bases, with 15 bases left between them. Looked up from germline, CDR1 is SGHAT and CDR2 is FQNNGV. This CDR3 is built from 15 residues. The CDR3 DNA is TGTGCCAGCAGCCCTGAGGATGGGTGGGGAAACACCATATATTTT. Protein product: CASSPEDGWGNTIYF. Looking up the rest from reference TRBV11-2 and TRBJ1-3 gives the full variable domain: EAGVAQSPRYKIIEKRQSVAFWCNPISGHATLYWYQQILGQGPKLLIQFQNNGVVDDSQLPKDRFSAERLKGVDSTLKIQPAKLEDSAVYLCASSPEDGWGNTIYFGEGSWLTVV.

This chain uses TRBV6-1 with TRBJ1-6, with unresolved D. Trimming took 10 bases from V and 16 from J, leaving 29 bases between them. CDR3 length: 15 residues. CDR1 and CDR2 from the germline V gene are MNHNS and SASEGT. CDR3 sequence: CATTPTPASSPALHF. The CDR3 DNA is TGTGCCACCACGCCCACTCCTGCTTCTTCGCCTGCTCTCCACTTT.

V is TRBV11-2 and J is TRBJ2-7; D is ambiguous. The CDR3 runs to 13 residues. Trimming stripped 1 base from V and 3 bases from J, with 7 bases between. CDR1 is SGHAT and CDR2 is FQNNGV in the germline V gene. The CDR3 region is CASSLAELYEQYF. The CDR3 coding sequence is TGTGCCAGCAGCTTAGCTGAGCTCTACGAGCAGTACTTC.